The sequence of this T cell receptor beta chain was determined in a study of tumor and adjacent non-tumor tissue in lung cancer. About the research overall: Aged about 31 to 85 years, patients included nine to eleven men and a few women with stage I to III disease.

Three rounds of nested PCR, following a modified ARM-PCR protocol, produced the TCRbeta library. From the multiplex PCR reads, TCRdb called clonotypes with MiXCR, one entry per CDR3 protein. Of 85,000 to 100,000 distinct CDR3 sequences in the sample, approximately 70% are singletons; the top ten hold around 19%. The template was RNA from unsorted bulk tissue. On this clonotype: Its antigen remains unknown.

Notes on the study in general: Compared with tumor, normal lung showed significantly lower TCR diversity. Shorter survival was associated with higher TCR diversity in tumors. In normal lung, the top 100 clones were significantly more dominant than in tumor.

Germline CDR1 reads MRHNA; CDR2 reads SNTAGT. The CDR3 is made up of 15 amino acids. V shed 3 bases, J shed 6 bases, and the junction held 7 bases outside the gene matches. Sample: lung tumor tissue. The receptor's source is a man aged 60 to 69 with non-small cell lung cancer. The chain is built from TRBV6-4 and TRBJ2-1; 8 bases agree with TRBD1. The DNA for the CDR3 is TGTGCCAGCAGTGAAACAGGGGGGACCTTCAATGAGCAGTTCTTC. Protein sequence: CASSETGGTFNEQFF.